The entry below gives a single T cell receptor beta chain sequence along with its context. Its target is unknown. Sequence at one end of the junction differs from germline and may be a read error. The authors built bulk TCR libraries by previously described methods with listed TCR primers. TCRdb reprocessed the PCR reads with MiXCR, giving one entry per CDR3 protein. Of about 320,000 distinct CDR3 sequences in the sample, over 20% were seen once. These data originate in a study of molecular identifiers for immune sequencing clone quantification. Study-wide findings and caveats: Clones above 20 RNA copies contained over 99% of effector molecules but under 1% of naive ones.

The CDR3 has 17 residues. Germline V lookup: CDR1 SQVTM, CDR2 ANQGSEA. Source material for naive CD8 libraries was roughly 20,000 to 1,100,000 sorted cells, with 10%, 30% or 50% RNA. The rearrangement uses TRBV29-1 and TRBJ1-3; TRBD1 agrees at 10 bases. Sequenced material: naive CD8+ T cells from blood, with Jurkat cell RNA spiked in. Subset indicated: FACS-sorted CD8+CD4-CCR7+CD45RA+ naive T cells. The receptor was derived from a human donor in good health. Some libraries in this study had Jurkat cell RNA spiked in. The DNA for the CDR3 is TGCAGCGTTGAATTAGCGGACAGGGGGTGTTCTGGAAACACCGTATATTTT. This sequence encodes CSVELADRGCSGNTVYF.